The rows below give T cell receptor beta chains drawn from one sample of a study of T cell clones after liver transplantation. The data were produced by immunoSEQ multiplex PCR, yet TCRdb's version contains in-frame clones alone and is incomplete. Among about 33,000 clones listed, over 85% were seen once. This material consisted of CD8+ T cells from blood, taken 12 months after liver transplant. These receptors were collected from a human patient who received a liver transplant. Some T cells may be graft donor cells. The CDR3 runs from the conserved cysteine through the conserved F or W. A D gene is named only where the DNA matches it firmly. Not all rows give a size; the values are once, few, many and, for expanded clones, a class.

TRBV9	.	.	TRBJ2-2	CASSGTGELFF	TGTGCCAGCAGCGGGACAGGGGAGCTGTTTTTT
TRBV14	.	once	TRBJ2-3	CASSQTGASTDTQYF	TGTGCCAGCAGCCAAACGGGAGCTAGCACAGATACGCAGTATTTT
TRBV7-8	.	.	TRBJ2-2	CASSLDFGTSNTGELFF	TGTGCCAGCAGCTTAGATTTCGGGACATCGAACACCGGGGAGCTGTTTTTT
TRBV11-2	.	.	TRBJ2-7	CASSLGPGMVDEQYF	TGTGCCAGCAGCTTAGGGCCAGGGATGGTAGACGAGCAGTACTTC
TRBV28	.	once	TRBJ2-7	CASSETGTHSYEQYF	TGTGCCAGCAGTGAGACCGGGACTCACAGTTACGAGCAGTACTTC
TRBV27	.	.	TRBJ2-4	CASSSGPTAKNIQYF	TGTGCCAGCAGTTCGGGGCCCACAGCCAAAAACATTCAGTACTTC
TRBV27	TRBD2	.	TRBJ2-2	CASSRLADTGELFF	TGTGCCAGCAGTAGACTAGCCGATACCGGGGAGCTGTTTTTT
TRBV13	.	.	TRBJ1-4	CASSSIRDTNEKLFF	TGTGCCAGCAGCTCCATTCGGGATACTAATGAAAAACTGTTTTTT
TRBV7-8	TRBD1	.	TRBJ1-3	CASSLAAGGVRGNTIYF	TGTGCCAGCAGCTTAGCGGCAGGGGGAGTGAGGGGAAACACCATATATTTT
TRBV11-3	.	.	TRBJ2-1	CASSLDPRNEQFF	TGTGCCAGCAGCTTAGATCCCCGAAATGAGCAGTTCTTC
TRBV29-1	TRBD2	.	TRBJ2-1	CSAGLAVYNEQFF	TGCAGCGCCGGACTAGCGGTCTACAATGAGCAGTTCTTC
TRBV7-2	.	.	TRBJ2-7	CASSLGVQGPTYEQYF	TGTGCCAGCAGCTTAGGAGTGCAGGGCCCTACCTACGAGCAGTACTTC
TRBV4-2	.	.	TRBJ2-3	CASSQDGVGSSTDTQYF	TGTGCCAGCAGCCAAGATGGCGTAGGGAGTAGCACAGATACGCAGTATTTT
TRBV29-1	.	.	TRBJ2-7	CSVKVFSYEQYF	TGCAGCGTTAAGGTTTTCTCCTACGAGCAGTACTTC
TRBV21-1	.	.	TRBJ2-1	CASSKFSPAGGMRYNEQFF	TGTGCCAGCAGCAAATTCTCCCCAGCGGGAGGGATGCGGTACAATGAGCAGTTCTTC
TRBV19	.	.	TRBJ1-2	CASSSGTRGYTF	TGTGCCAGTAGTTCCGGGACGAGAGGCTACACCTTC
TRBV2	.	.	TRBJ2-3	CASSWALKQRTDTQYF	TGTGCCAGCAGTTGGGCCCTCAAGCAGCGCACAGATACGCAGTATTTT
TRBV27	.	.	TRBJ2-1	CASSLGLALSYNEQFF	TGTGCCAGCAGTTTAGGTCTAGCGCTCTCCTACAATGAGCAGTTCTTC
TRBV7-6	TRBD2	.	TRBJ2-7	CAIGGLAPVTHYEQYF	TGTGCCATCGGGGGACTAGCGCCCGTAACTCATTACGAGCAGTACTTC
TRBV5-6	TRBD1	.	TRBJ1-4	CASSPRTGEGEKLFF	TGTGCCAGCAGCCCCCGGACAGGGGAGGGAGAAAAACTGTTTTTT
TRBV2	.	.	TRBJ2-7	CASRPLQTLVGEQYF	TGTGCCTCCCGACCATTGCAAACGTTGGTGGGCGAGCAGTACTTC
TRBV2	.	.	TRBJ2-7	CASSEGEGYYEQYF	TGTGCCAGCAGTGAAGGGGAAGGGTACTACGAGCAGTACTTC
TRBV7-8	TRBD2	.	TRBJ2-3	CATDRGLALSTDTQYF	TGTGCCACTGACAGGGGACTAGCGTTGAGCACAGATACGCAGTATTTT
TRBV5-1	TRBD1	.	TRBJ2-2	CASSGDSRTGELFF	TGCGCCAGCAGCGGGGACAGCCGAACCGGGGAGCTGTTTTTT
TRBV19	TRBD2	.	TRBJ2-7	CASSPGTNYEQYF	TGTGCCAGTAGTCCCGGGACTAACTACGAGCAGTACTTC
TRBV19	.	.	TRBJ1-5	CASSIVRQPNQPQHF	TGTGCCAGTAGTATAGTGAGGCAACCGAATCAGCCCCAGCATTTT
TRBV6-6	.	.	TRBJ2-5	CASSYSGRGETQYF	TGTGCCAGCAGTTACTCGGGGCGCGGGGAGACCCAGTACTTC
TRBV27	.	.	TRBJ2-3	CASSLFLGRASTDTQYF	TGTGCCAGCAGTTTATTTTTAGGGAGAGCTAGCACAGATACGCAGTATTTT
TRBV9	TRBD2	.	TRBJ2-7	CASSGGTSAVYEQYF	TGTGCCAGCAGCGGGGGGACTAGCGCCGTCTACGAGCAGTACTTC
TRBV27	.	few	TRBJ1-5	CASSLLSNQPQHF	TGTGCCAGCAGTCTCCTGAGCAATCAGCCCCAGCATTTT
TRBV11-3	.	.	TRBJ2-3	CASSLGSFQDTQYF	TGTGCCAGCAGCTTAGGTTCTTTTCAAGATACGCAGTATTTT
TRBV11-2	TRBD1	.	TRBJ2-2	CASSSGGQGLVGDTGELFF	TGTGCCAGCAGCTCCGGAGGACAGGGGTTGGTGGGAGACACCGGGGAGCTGTTTTTT
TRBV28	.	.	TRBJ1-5	CASSPMWTDNNQPQHF	TGTGCCAGCAGTCCCATGTGGACAGACAACAATCAGCCCCAGCATTTT
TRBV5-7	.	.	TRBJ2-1	CASSLSAEDNEQFF	TGTGCCAGCAGCTTGTCCGCGGAAGACAATGAGCAGTTCTTC
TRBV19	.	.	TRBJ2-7	CASSMTDGGYEQYF	TGTGCCAGTAGTATGACGGACGGGGGTTACGAGCAGTACTTC
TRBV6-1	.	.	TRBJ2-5	CASSGVETQYF	TGTGCCAGCAGCGGGGTTGAGACCCAGTACTTC
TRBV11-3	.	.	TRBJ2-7	CASSPADFSGPYEQYF	TGTGCCAGCAGCCCCGCAGACTTTTCAGGCCCCTACGAGCAGTACTTC
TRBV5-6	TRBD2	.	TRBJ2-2	CASSQGLAGSNTGELFF	TGTGCCAGCAGCCAGGGACTAGCGGGGTCGAACACCGGGGAGCTGTTTTTT
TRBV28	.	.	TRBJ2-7	CASRTPVRESSYEQYF	TGTGCCAGTAGAACTCCAGTCAGGGAAAGCTCCTACGAGCAGTACTTC
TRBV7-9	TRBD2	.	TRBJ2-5	CASSLEGLAGGGETQYF	TGTGCCAGCAGCTTAGAGGGACTAGCGGGAGGAGGCGAGACCCAGTACTTC
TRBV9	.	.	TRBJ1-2	CASSGPNAFNYGYTF	TGTGCCAGCAGCGGACCAAACGCGTTTAACTATGGCTACACCTTC
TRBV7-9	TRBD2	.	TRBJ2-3	CASSPRLAASTDTQYF	TGTGCCAGCAGCCCCAGACTAGCGGCGAGCACAGATACGCAGTATTTT
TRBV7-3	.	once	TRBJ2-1	CASSFSGTPYNEQFF	TGTGCCAGCAGTTTCTCCGGGACGCCCTACAATGAGCAGTTCTTC
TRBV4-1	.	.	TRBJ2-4	CASSLGLEDIQYF	TGCGCCAGCAGCCTCGGTCTGGAGGACATTCAGTACTTC
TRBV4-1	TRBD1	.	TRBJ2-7	CASSQGNDRAREQYF	TGCGCCAGCAGCCAAGGAAATGACAGGGCGCGGGAGCAGTACTTC
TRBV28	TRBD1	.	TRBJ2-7	CASSPGGEAYEQYF	TGTGCCAGCAGTCCAGGGGGAGAGGCCTACGAGCAGTACTTC
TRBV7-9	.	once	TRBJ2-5	CASRSGTTELRETQYF	TGTGCCAGCAGATCCGGGACGACAGAGCTACGGGAGACCCAGTACTTC
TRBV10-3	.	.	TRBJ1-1	CAISDQGTEAFF	TGTGCCATCAGTGATCAGGGCACTGAAGCTTTCTTT
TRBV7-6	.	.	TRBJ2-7	CASSLGDTTYEQYF	TGTGCCAGCAGCTTAGGTGACACAACCTACGAGCAGTACTTC
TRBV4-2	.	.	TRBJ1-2	CASSQYSGQQTF	TGTGCCAGCAGCCAGTACTCGGGTCAACAGACCTTC
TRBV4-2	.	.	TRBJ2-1	CASSLAYNEQFF	TGTGCCAGCAGCCTAGCGTACAATGAGCAGTTCTTC
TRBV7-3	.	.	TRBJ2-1	CASSLYRVGLPGNEQFF	TGTGCCAGCAGCTTATACAGGGTAGGACTCCCTGGGAATGAGCAGTTCTTC
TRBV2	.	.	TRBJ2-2	CASLANTGELFF	TGTGCCAGCTTAGCAAACACCGGGGAGCTGTTTTTT
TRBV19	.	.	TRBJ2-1	CASSTYGDNEQFF	TGTGCCAGTAGTACTTACGGGGACAATGAGCAGTTCTTC